This TCR beta chain emerged from a study of T-cell memory formation after mild COVID-19. Across the whole study: Largely, TCR clusters stayed within a single donor.

In TCRdb, the 5' RACE reads were re-called with MiXCR into one record per CDR3 protein. Of under 550,000 distinct CDR3 sequences listed, 15% to 20% are singletons. Study-level points and caveats: Of the contracting clones, CD4+ ones lay mainly in CM and EM, and CD8+ ones in EMRA. Memory sampled before infection contained some responding clones, suggesting cross-reactive memory joined.

In this sample, this clonotype turned up a few times. Antigen: not known. The sequence was collected from an adult woman who had mild COVID-19 (a few samples of this study predate the infection). Cell type and time point are not known. Sequencing used PBMCs or a T cell subset sorted from them (not recorded which).

For the CDR3, the DNA is TGTGCCAGCAGCCCGAGCCGCAACCCGATAGGTGAGCAGTTCTTC. Its translation is CASSPSRNPIGEQFF. V and J are TRBV3-1 and TRBJ2-1; D call uncertain. This CDR3 is 15 amino acids long. Trimming removed 4 bases at V and 9 bases at J, with 19 bases between. Germline values: CDR1 LGHDT, CDR2 YNNKEL (reference sequence).